The T cell receptor (beta chain) under discussion was sequenced for a study of blood T cell repertoires in COVID-19. About the research overall: COVID-19 samples collected from the United States, Italy and Spain covered acute and convalescent phases. The cDNA or gDNA used as material had been derived from T cells, B-cell-depleted T cells, or PBMCs.

The authors' processing: Amplifying reference gene primers gave estimates of nucleated cell counts. Profiling relied on immunoSEQ multiplex PCR, and the TCRdb table lists in-frame clones only, not all of them. V and J calls and clone size are those listed in that table; D and trimming were worked out from the DNA. The sample lists some 160,000 clones, roughly 90% seen once, with 2.5% to 3% in the top ten. Deletions cut 3 bases from V and 1 base from J, with 3 bases between. CDR3 length: 12 residues. Germline V CDR1 and CDR2: SGHTA, FQGTGA. Sequenced sample: peripheral blood. The chain combines TRBV7-3 with TRBJ1-1; D call uncertain. This sequence originates from a man between 60 and 75 years old with acute or convalescent COVID-19. The CDR3: CASSFGNTEAFF. The CDR3 region has the DNA TGTGCCAGCAGCTTCGGGAACACTGAAGCTTTCTTT.